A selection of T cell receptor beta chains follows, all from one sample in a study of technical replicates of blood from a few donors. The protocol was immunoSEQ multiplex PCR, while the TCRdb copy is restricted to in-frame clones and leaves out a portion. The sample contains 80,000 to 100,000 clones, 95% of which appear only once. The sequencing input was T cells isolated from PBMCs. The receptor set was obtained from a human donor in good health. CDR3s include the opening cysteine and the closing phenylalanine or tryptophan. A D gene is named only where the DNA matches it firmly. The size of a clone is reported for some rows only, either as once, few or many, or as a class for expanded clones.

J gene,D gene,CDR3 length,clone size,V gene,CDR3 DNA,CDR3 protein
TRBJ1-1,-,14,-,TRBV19,TGTGCCAGTACCATGGACTCCCCGAACACTGAAGCTTTCTTT,CASTMDSPNTEAFF
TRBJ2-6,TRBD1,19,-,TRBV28,TGTGCCAGCAGCGCGAGACTCCGGGACAGGGGGGCTGGGGCCAACGTCCTGACTTTC,CASSARLRDRGAGANVLTF
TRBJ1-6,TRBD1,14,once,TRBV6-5,TGTGCCAGCAGTCCGGGACAGCTTAATTCACCCCTCCACTTT,CASSPGQLNSPLHF
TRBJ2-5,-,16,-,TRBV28,TGTGCCAGCTATCCCTTCCAGTGGGCCCTGAAAGAGACCCAGTACTTC,CASYPFQWALKETQYF
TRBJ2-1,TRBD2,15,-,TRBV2,TGTGCCATGCTCCGACTAGCGGGAGTAAATAATGAGCAGTTCTTC,CAMLRLAGVNNEQFF
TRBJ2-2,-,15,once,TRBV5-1,TGCGCCAGCAGCCTCATACCGGCGAACACCGGGGAGCTGTTTTTT,CASSLIPANTGELFF
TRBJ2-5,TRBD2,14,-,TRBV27,TGTGCCAGCAGTGGGACTAGCGGGCAAGAGACCCAGTACTTC,CASSGTSGQETQYF
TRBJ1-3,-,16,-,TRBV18,TGTGCCAGCTCACCACTTGGTTCGGTGTACGAAAACACCATATATTTT,CASSPLGSVYENTIYF
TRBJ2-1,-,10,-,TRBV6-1,TGTGCCAGCAACCGGGATGAGCAGTTCTTC,CASNRDEQFF
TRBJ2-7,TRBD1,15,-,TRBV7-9,TGTGCCAGCAGCTTAGGACCAGGGGGTTCCTACGAGCAGTACTTC,CASSLGPGGSYEQYF
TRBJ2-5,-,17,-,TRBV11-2,TGTGCCAGCAGCTTAGAACCGGGACAAACCCTAGGAGAGACCCAGTACTTC,CASSLEPGQTLGETQYF
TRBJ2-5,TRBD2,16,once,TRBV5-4,TGTGCCAGCAGCTGGGGGACTAGCGGGAGAGGGGAGACCCAGTACTTC,CASSWGTSGRGETQYF
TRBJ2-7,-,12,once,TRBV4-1,TGCGCCAGCAGCCAAGTCCTCTCCGAGCAGTACTTC,CASSQVLSEQYF
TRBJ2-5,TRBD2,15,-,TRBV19,TGTGCCAGTAGTATCGCGGGAGGGCCACGAGAGACCCAGTACTTC,CASSIAGGPRETQYF
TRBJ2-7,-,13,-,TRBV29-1,TGCAGCGGCGGGGACTTATTATCCTACGAGCAGTACTTC,CSGGDLLSYEQYF
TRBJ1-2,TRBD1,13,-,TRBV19,TGTGCCAGTAGCGCTGGACAGGGCTATGGCTACACCTTC,CASSAGQGYGYTF
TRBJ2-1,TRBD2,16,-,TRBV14,TGTGCCAGCAGCCCGCCGGGAGGGCTCTCCTACAATGAGCAGTTCTTC,CASSPPGGLSYNEQFF